Presented here are 25 T cell receptor beta chains from one specimen sequenced in a study of blood T cell repertoires in COVID-19. The assay was immunoSEQ multiplex PCR, and TCRdb's table has in-frame clones only and misses some. The sample has about 200,000 clones, about 85% seen once; the top ten hold 4.5% to 5%. The sample taken for sequencing was peripheral blood. These receptor sequences come from a woman aged 80 or over with acute or convalescent COVID-19.

The chain couples TRBV27 to TRBJ1-5; D perhaps matches TRBD1 (5 bases). The germline CDR1 and CDR2 sequences are MNHEY and SMNVEV (reference sequence). This CDR3 comprises 18 residues. V lost 5 bases and J 7 bases, leaving 27 bases between the germline ends. CDR3 DNA: TGTGCCAGCAGTCCCCTGACAGACGAGGAGTGGCACAGGCAGCCCCAGCATTTT. Its protein is CASSPLTDEEWHRQPQHF.

This clone was seen once. J is TRBJ1-2 and V is TRBV19, with 7 bases that match TRBD1. The CDR3 is 17 residues long. Germline V gene lookup returns CDR1 LNHDA and CDR2 SQIVND (reference sequence). V shed 8 bases and J 2 bases; nucleotides not matched to a gene: 17. CDR3 protein: CASHPNLRTGVNYGYTF. CDR3 nucleotides: TGTGCCAGTCACCCGAACCTCCGGACAGGAGTAAACTATGGCTACACCTTC.

The chain joins TRBV5-8 to TRBJ2-2; 9 bases agree with TRBD2. CDR1 is SGHTS, CDR2 YDEGEE, per germline. Losses at the gene ends were 5 bases for V and 5 bases for J; bases not matched to a gene: 7. The CDR3 has 15 amino acids. CDR3: CASSTGTSLTGELFF. The CDR3 bases are TGTGCCAGCAGTACCGGGACTAGCTTAACCGGGGAGCTGTTTTTT.

This clone was observed once. The rearrangement joins TRBV30 to TRBJ2-1; 8 bases agree with TRBD2. CDR1 GTSNPN and CDR2 SVGIG come from the germline V gene (reference sequence). The junction had 4 bases not matched to a gene; V was cut back by 0 bases and J by 3 bases. CDR3 length: 15 amino acids. The CDR3 is CAWSVRTSGYNEQFF. CDR3 nucleotide sequence: TGTGCCTGGAGTGTACGAACTAGCGGCTACAATGAGCAGTTCTTC.

V is TRBV5-6 and J is TRBJ2-5; 16 bases agree with TRBD2. V lost 4 bases, J lost 5 bases, and 11 bases stayed unmatched. The length of the CDR3 is 18 residues. Germline assignment: CDR1 SGHDT and CDR2 YYEEEE. For the CDR3, the DNA is TGTGCCAGCAGCCCGATCGGGACTAGCGGGAGGGCCAAGGAGACCCAGTACTTC. The encoded protein is CASSPIGTSGRAKETQYF.

The chain recombines TRBV10-3 with TRBJ2-1; D may be TRBD2 (5 bases). From germline, CDR1 is ENHRY and CDR2 SYGVKD. Trimming shortened V by 1 base and J by 5 bases, and 12 bases separated the two germline ends. This CDR3 has 15 amino acids. The CDR3 DNA follows: TGTGCCATCAGTGAGTTGCTAGCAGAAGACAATGAGCAGTTCTTC. Its translation: CAISELLAEDNEQFF.

The CDR3 sequence: CASSLMAQLNTEAFF. In DNA form, the CDR3 reads TGTGCCAGCAGCTTAATGGCACAGCTGAACACTGAAGCTTTCTTT. The rearrangement links TRBV7-2 to TRBJ1-1; D is unresolved. Germline lookup yields CDR1 SGHTA and CDR2 FQGNSA. The CDR3 is made up of 15 amino acids. Trimming pared 2 bases from V and 0 bases from J, leaving 10 bases between.

A single count supports this clone. The CDR3 DNA sequence: TGTGCCAGCAGTCGGACAAGGTACGAGCAGTACTTC. It specifies CASSRTRYEQYF. The chain couples TRBV6-2 or TRBV6-3 to TRBJ2-7; D perhaps matches TRBD1 (5 bases). The germline CDR1 and CDR2 sequences are MNHEY and SVGEGT. This CDR3 is 12 amino acids long. V lost 5 bases and J lost 4, with 9 bases in between.

The gene calls are TRBV29-1 and TRBJ2-2; TRBD1 might be the D (5 bases). CDR3 length equals 14 residues. V shed 4 bases and J shed 1 base, with 10 bases lying between them. From germline, CDR1 is SQVTM and CDR2 ANQGSEA. The CDR3 bases are TGCAGCGTTGTGGGGCAGGGGAACACCGGGGAGCTGTTTTTT. Translating it yields CSVVGQGNTGELFF.

The chain is built from TRBV29-1 and TRBJ1-1, with D unclear. CDR1 and CDR2 from the germline V gene are SQVTM and ANQGSEA. Trimming shortened V by 6 bases and J by 2 bases, and 10 bases separated the two germline ends. The CDR3 sequence is 12 residues long. This chain's CDR3 is CSVLQYNTEAFF. CDR3 sequence (DNA): TGCAGCGTGCTCCAGTATAACACTGAAGCTTTCTTT.

There are a few counts of this clone. The chain couples TRBV28 to TRBJ1-6; perhaps TRBD1 as D (5 bases). Per the germline V gene, CDR1 is MDHEN and CDR2 is SYDVKM. The germline V and J ends were trimmed by 7 bases and 7 bases, with 8 bases remaining between them. This CDR3 is built from 12 residues. The CDR3 DNA is TGTGCCAGCACTACAGGAAATTCACCCCTCCACTTT. Translation gives CASTTGNSPLHF.

The genes are TRBV4-3 and TRBJ1-1; D is perhaps TRBD1 (5 bases). This CDR3 comprises 19 residues. The germline gives CDR1 LGHNA, CDR2 YSLEER. With 1 base removed from V and 5 bases from J, the gap between germline ends came to 26 bases. The CDR3 sequence: CASSQAVISQGLMGTEAFF. The CDR3 region has the DNA TGCGCCAGCAGCCAAGCCGTAATAAGCCAGGGACTCATGGGGACTGAAGCTTTCTTT.

V gene TRBV4-2 combines with J gene TRBJ2-1; D is perhaps TRBD2 (5 bases). CDR1 LGHNA and CDR2 YNFKEQ come from the germline V gene. The CDR3 sequence is 15 residues long. V was clipped by 1 base and J by 1 base, with 8 bases between them. The CDR3 is CASSQGRGSYNEQFF. The CDR3 coding sequence is TGTGCCAGCAGCCAAGGGCGAGGGTCCTACAATGAGCAGTTCTTC.

This chain uses TRBV13 with TRBJ2-1, with TRBD2 matching 13 bases. The CDR3 spans 16 residues. Germline CDR1 is PRHDT and CDR2 is FYEKMQ (reference sequence). V gave up 2 bases and J gave up 7 bases; unmatched junction bases: 5. The CDR3 is CASSLKLAGGGNEQFF. In DNA, the CDR3 is TGTGCCAGCAGCTTAAAACTAGCGGGAGGGGGTAATGAGCAGTTCTTC.

This clone was detected once. This rearrangement joins TRBV4-2 to TRBJ1-4; D is unclear. CDR1 is LGHNA and CDR2 is YNFKEQ in the germline V gene. The CDR3 runs to 17 residues. The V and J ends lost 0 bases and 0 bases respectively, with 11 bases between them. The CDR3 coding sequence is TGTGCCAGCAGCCAAGACGGCCGAGGAGCAACTAATGAAAAACTGTTTTTT. This encodes CASSQDGRGATNEKLFF.

The CDR3 sequence: CASSIPTGRIYGYTF. The CDR3, as DNA: TGTGCCAGTAGTATTCCGACAGGGCGGATCTATGGCTACACCTTC. This chain connects TRBV19 to TRBJ1-2; TRBD1 agrees at 7 bases. The CDR3 spans 15 residues. V lost 3 bases and J lost 4; bases outside the gene matches: 8. Germline CDR1 reads LNHDA; CDR2 reads SQIVND (reference sequence).

This chain joins TRBV30 and TRBJ1-5; TRBD1 agrees at 8 bases. The CDR3 is 16 amino acids. J gave up 3 bases and V 0 bases, and 7 bases lay outside the gene matches. Per germline, CDR1 GTSNPN and CDR2 SVGIG (reference sequence). The CDR3 protein is CAWSVTGGWVNQPQHF. CDR3 coding DNA: TGTGCCTGGAGTGTTACAGGGGGGTGGGTCAATCAGCCCCAGCATTTT.

V usage is TRBV7-9 and J usage is TRBJ2-1; 14 positions agree with TRBD2. The CDR3 has 16 amino acids. V shed 5 bases, J shed 5 bases, and the junction held 5 bases outside the gene matches. CDR1 SEHNR and CDR2 FQNEAQ come from the germline V gene (reference sequence). The CDR3 DNA sequence: TGTGCCAGCAGCAGGACTAGCGGGAGGAACCACAATGAGCAGTTCTTC. This sequence encodes CASSRTSGRNHNEQFF.

CDR3 nucleotide sequence: TGTGCCAGCTCACCGGGACAGGGGGCACACGAGCAGTACTTC. This sequence encodes CASSPGQGAHEQYF. The chain recombines TRBV18 with TRBJ2-7; 12 bases fit TRBD1. The trim removed 3 bases at V and 5 bases at J, leaving 2 bases unmatched. Germline loops: CDR1 KGHSH, CDR2 LQKENI. This CDR3 has 14 residues.

This clone was seen only once. The V call is TRBV5-4, the J call TRBJ1-1, with D possibly being TRBD1 (5 bases). V was pared by 2 bases and J by 9 bases, with 20 bases between. Per the germline V gene, CDR1 is SGHNT and CDR2 is YYREEE (reference sequence). The CDR3 contains 15 residues. The CDR3 region has the DNA TGTGCCAGCAGCTTAGAGTATGATCGGGGGAGGAAAGCTTTCTTT. As protein: CASSLEYDRGRKAFF.

The chain has TRBV19 and TRBJ2-7, with a possible D match to TRBD1 (6 bases). The CDR3 sequence is 13 residues long. From germline, CDR1 is LNHDA and CDR2 SQIVND (reference sequence). V was clipped by 5 bases and J by 3 bases, with 11 bases between them. CDR3 amino acids: CASSDVDSYEQYF. In DNA form, the CDR3 reads TGTGCCAGTAGTGACGTGGACAGCTACGAGCAGTACTTC.

The V gene is TRBV10-3, the J gene TRBJ2-3, with a tentative D call TRBD1 (6 bases). The CDR3 spans 12 residues. Trimming removed 4 bases at V and 6 bases at J, with 8 bases between. The germline gives CDR1 ENHRY, CDR2 SYGVKD. This chain's CDR3 is CAISGGPDTQYF. DNA of the CDR3: TGTGCCATCAGTGGGGGGCCGGATACGCAGTATTTT.

The chain is built from TRBV4-1 and TRBJ2-2; 10 bases align to TRBD1. In germline, CDR1 is MGHRA, CDR2 YSYEKL. The ends lost 4 bases at V and 5 bases at J; junction bases unmatched: 10. The CDR3 length is 17 residues. As DNA, the CDR3 is TGCGCCAGCAGCCCACGGACAGGGGGGACAGGGACCGGGGAGCTGTTTTTT. Residues: CASSPRTGGTGTGELFF.

The rearrangement joins TRBV7-2 to TRBJ1-5, with 8 bases identical to TRBD1. Trimming took 5 bases from V and 6 from J; bases not matched to a gene: 6. CDR3 length equals 14 residues. In germline, CDR1 is SGHTA, CDR2 FQGNSA. Here the CDR3 DNA reads TGTGCCAGCAGCCCACGGACAGGGAGTCAGCCCCAGCATTTT. This sequence encodes CASSPRTGSQPQHF.

This clone was counted a few times. The genes are TRBV4-3 and TRBJ2-7, with 7 positions matching TRBD1. Germline V gene lookup returns CDR1 LGHNA and CDR2 YSLEER. The J segment lost 4 bases and the V segment lost 4 bases, leaving 16 bases of the junction unmatched. The CDR3 runs 17 residues. The CDR3, as DNA: TGCGCCAGCAGCCGCGTGATCTCCGGGACAGTCCCGTACGAGCAGTACTTC. This translates into CASSRVISGTVPYEQYF.